The T cell receptor (beta chain) described here comes from a study of shared clonotypes between healthy human individuals. CDR3 size: 13 residues. V dropped 1 base and J dropped 4; count of bases not matched to a gene: 3. In germline, CDR1 is GTSNPN, CDR2 SVGIG (reference sequence). Terminally differentiated effector memory CD45RA+ cells were excluded by CCR7 positive selection of CD45RO-negative cells. All of the donors resided in Nashville, Tennessee, and each was a Caucasian adult. Sequencing was performed with immunoSEQ multiplex PCR; in TCRdb, only in-frame clones are kept and a portion is missing. The data hold around 1,900,000 clones, with about 93% observed a single time.

V usage is TRBV30 and J usage is TRBJ1-1; 7 nucleotides match TRBD1. Sequencing was done on a sample of naive CD8+ T cells from PBMCs. The sequence was collected from a man aged 18-30 years in good health. Some clones in this sample may be carry-over from other donors' samples. CDR3 DNA: TGTGCCTGGAGTGAGGGGGCCTTCACTGAAGCTTTCTTT. Translating gives CAWSEGAFTEAFF.